One sample yielded the 20 T cell receptor beta chains listed below, sequenced in a study of control samples from healthy donors and cancer patients. TCRdb's copy holds only in-frame clones and misses some; the assay was immunoSEQ multiplex PCR. The sample lists some 130,000 clones, 85% to 95% occurring once. Material for sequencing was PBMCs. The receptors were sampled from a man between 45 and 60 years old with head and neck cancer.

The rearrangement joins TRBV29-1 to TRBJ2-7, with 10 bases identical to TRBD1. The CDR3 covers 11 residues. Germline lookup yields CDR1 SQVTM and CDR2 ANQGSEA. The V gene end was trimmed by 3 bases and the J gene end by 12 bases; junction bases not matched to a gene: 5. CDR3 sequence reads: CSVDGTGARYF. In DNA, the CDR3 is TGCAGCGTTGATGGGACAGGGGCCCGGTACTTC.

The genes are TRBV28 and TRBJ2-2; perhaps D is TRBD1 or TRBD2 (6 bases each). Between the trimmed V and J ends, which lost 1 base and 6 bases, there was a span of 12 bases. Germline CDR1 reads MDHEN; CDR2 reads SYDVKM. The CDR3 loop spans 15 amino acids. The CDR3, as DNA: TGTGCCAGCAGTTTATCCGGGGGCTCGTCCGGGGAGCTGTTTTTT. Its translation: CASSLSGGSSGELFF.

V is TRBV7-3 and J is TRBJ2-3, with TRBD2 identical over 8 bases. In germline, CDR1 is SGHTA, CDR2 FQGTGA. The CDR3 is 15 amino acids. J lost 1 base, V lost 5 bases, and 5 bases had no gene match. The CDR3 nucleotides read TGTGCCAGCAGCCCGAATAGCGGGGGCACAGATACGCAGTATTTT. Its translation is CASSPNSGGTDTQYF.

J is TRBJ1-2 and V is TRBV10-3, with TRBD1 as a possible D gene (6 bases). Trimming cost V 0 bases and J 12 bases, with 17 bases left between them. Per germline, CDR1 ENHRY and CDR2 SYGVKD. The CDR3 is 14 amino acids. CDR3 DNA: TGTGCCATCAGTGAGTCTCCGGGGGCTGGCGGCCACACCTTC. This codes for CAISESPGAGGHTF.

The rearrangement uses TRBV29-1 and TRBJ1-5, with TRBD1 matching 8 bases. After removal of 4 bases from V and 4 bases from J, the junction contained 3 bases not matched to a gene. Germline V gene lookup returns CDR1 SQVTM and CDR2 ANQGSEA. The CDR3 is 13 residues long. The CDR3 here is CSVGQGANQPQHF. CDR3 DNA: TGCAGCGTTGGCCAGGGGGCGAATCAGCCCCAGCATTTT.

The chain is built from TRBV30 and TRBJ2-1, with a possible D match to TRBD2 (6 bases). Germline CDR1 reads GTSNPN; CDR2 reads SVGIG (reference sequence). CDR3 length: 13 amino acids. V dropped 8 bases and J dropped 3 bases, with 14 bases sitting between them. The CDR3 nucleotides are TGTGCCCGACCGGGACTTTTCTACAATGAGCAGTTCTTC. Translating gives CARPGLFYNEQFF.

The V and J genes are TRBV6-1 and TRBJ2-1, with 8 bases fitting TRBD2. Looked up from germline, CDR1 is MNHNS and CDR2 is SASEGT. CDR3 length equals 19 residues. The V segment lost 0 bases and the J segment 4 bases; nucleotides outside the gene matches: 14. CDR3 bases: TGTGCCAGCAGTGAAGCGGGGAGAAGCGGGGGCCGATTATACAATGAGCAGTTCTTC. Amino acid sequence: CASSEAGRSGGRLYNEQFF.

The chain uses TRBV5-1 and TRBJ1-1; D remains ambiguous. The CDR3 extends over 14 amino acids. The ends were cut back, 4 bases at V and 0 bases at J, with 10 bases in the middle. Germline V lookup: CDR1 SGHRS, CDR2 YFSETQ. DNA of the CDR3: TGCGCCAGCAGCCTTGGAGTTATGAACACTGAAGCTTTCTTT. As protein: CASSLGVMNTEAFF.

A remark on this clone: The same CDR3 arises from other DNA sequences in this sample as well. This chain connects TRBV4-1 to TRBJ2-1; D not certain. CDR1 and CDR2 (germline): MGHRA, YSYEKL. Trimming left V 4 bases short and J 0 bases short, with 10 bases between. CDR3 length equals 15 residues. CDR3 region: CASSLDRSSYNEQFF. The DNA of the CDR3 is TGCGCCAGCAGCCTAGACCGAAGCTCCTACAATGAGCAGTTCTTC.

The chain is built from TRBV7-2 and TRBJ1-2, with D uncertain. Germline V gives CDR1 SGHTA, CDR2 FQGNSA. CDR3 length: 11 residues. Trimming left V 5 bases short and J 8 bases short, with 9 bases between. CDR3 residues: CASSSGVGYTF. For the CDR3, the DNA is TGTGCCAGCAGCAGTGGTGTGGGCTACACCTTC.

The chain carries TRBV7-6 and TRBJ2-6; no definite D call. The V gene's germline CDR1 is SGHVS and CDR2 FNYEAQ. CDR3 length: 19 residues. The ends were cut back, 2 bases at V and 1 base at J, with 18 bases in the middle. For the CDR3, the DNA is TGTGCCAGCAGCTTACGATACAGCAACCCGTCGTCTGGGGCCAACGTCCTGACTTTC. Protein sequence: CASSLRYSNPSSGANVLTF.

This chain uses TRBV3-1 (or the pseudogene TRBV3-2) with TRBJ1-1; D gene uncertain. V was shortened by 6 bases and J by 5 bases, with 13 bases between the two germline ends. Germline assignment: CDR1 LGHDT and CDR2 YNNKEL (reference sequence). CDR3 length: 13 residues. CDR3 sequence: CASRLEGTTEAFF. CDR3 DNA: TGTGCCAGCAGACTCGAGGGAACAACTGAAGCTTTCTTT.

V and J are TRBV19 and TRBJ1-5; TRBD1 matches 7 bases. The CDR3 loop spans 15 amino acids. V lost 9 bases to trimming and J lost 2 bases; unmatched junction nucleotides: 10. From germline, CDR1 is LNHDA and CDR2 SQIVND (reference sequence). CDR3 bases: TGTGCCAGCCTTTCTAGGGGGCTTGGCAATCAGCCCCAGCATTTT. It is translated as CASLSRGLGNQPQHF.

This chain connects TRBV7-9 to TRBJ1-5; perhaps TRBD1 as D (5 bases). CDR3 length: 13 amino acids. Trimming cost V 3 bases and J 7 bases, with 10 bases left between them. Germline V lookup: CDR1 SEHNR, CDR2 FQNEAQ (reference sequence). The CDR3 loop is CASSFTGDQPQHF. CDR3 coding DNA: TGTGCCAGCAGCTTTACGGGGGACCAGCCCCAGCATTTT.

This chain links TRBV18 with TRBJ2-3; D gene ambiguous. CDR3 length: 16 residues. Trimming removed 3 bases from V and 5 bases from J, with 18 bases in between. The germline CDR1 and CDR2 sequences are KGHSH and LQKENI. The CDR3 loop reads CASSPRVPESRDTQYF. The CDR3 region has the DNA TGTGCCAGCTCACCTAGGGTTCCCGAGAGCCGAGATACGCAGTATTTT.

This chain uses TRBV5-4 with TRBJ1-1; 11 nucleotides line up with TRBD1. The J segment lost 5 bases and the V segment lost 3 bases, leaving 6 bases of the junction unmatched. Germline CDR1 is SGHNT and CDR2 is YYREEE (reference sequence). The CDR3 is 15 amino acids. The CDR3 nucleotides are TGTGCCAGCAGCTCCTTGGGACAGGGGGGAACTGAAGCTTTCTTT. Its translation: CASSSLGQGGTEAFF.

This chain uses TRBV5-1 with TRBJ2-7, with TRBD1 matching over 8 bases. Germline loops: CDR1 SGHRS, CDR2 YFSETQ. Trimming took 0 bases from V and 7 from J; bases not matched to a gene: 9. The CDR3 runs to 15 residues. CDR3 amino acids: CASSLAQGAPEEQYF. The DNA of the CDR3 is TGCGCCAGCAGCTTGGCTCAGGGGGCACCGGAGGAGCAGTACTTC.

The CDR3 loop is CASIRGRIHNEQFF. As DNA, the CDR3 is TGTGCCAGCATCAGGGGACGGATCCACAATGAGCAGTTCTTC. The rearrangement uses TRBV5-8 and TRBJ2-1; possibly TRBD1 for D (6 bases). With 6 bases removed from V and 5 bases from J, the gap between germline ends came to 15 bases. The germline gives CDR1 SGHTS, CDR2 YDEGEE. This CDR3 spans 14 amino acids.

V usage is TRBV30 and J usage is TRBJ1-6, with unresolved D. CDR3 length: 15 amino acids. Trimming cost V 4 bases and J 7 bases, with 17 bases left between them. CDR1 is GTSNPN, CDR2 SVGIG, per germline (reference sequence). The DNA for the CDR3 is TGTGCCTGGAAGGCGGAATTCATCCCCAATTCACCCCTCCACTTT. This encodes CAWKAEFIPNSPLHF.

The chain combines TRBV5-1 with TRBJ1-2, with TRBD1 matching over 9 bases. Trimming took 0 bases from V and 2 from J; bases not matched to a gene: 5. The CDR3 is 16 amino acids. Germline V gene lookup returns CDR1 SGHRS and CDR2 YFSETQ. CDR3 nucleotide sequence: TGCGCCAGCAGCTTGGCTGGGACAGGGTTGAACTATGGCTACACCTTC. Protein: CASSLAGTGLNYGYTF.